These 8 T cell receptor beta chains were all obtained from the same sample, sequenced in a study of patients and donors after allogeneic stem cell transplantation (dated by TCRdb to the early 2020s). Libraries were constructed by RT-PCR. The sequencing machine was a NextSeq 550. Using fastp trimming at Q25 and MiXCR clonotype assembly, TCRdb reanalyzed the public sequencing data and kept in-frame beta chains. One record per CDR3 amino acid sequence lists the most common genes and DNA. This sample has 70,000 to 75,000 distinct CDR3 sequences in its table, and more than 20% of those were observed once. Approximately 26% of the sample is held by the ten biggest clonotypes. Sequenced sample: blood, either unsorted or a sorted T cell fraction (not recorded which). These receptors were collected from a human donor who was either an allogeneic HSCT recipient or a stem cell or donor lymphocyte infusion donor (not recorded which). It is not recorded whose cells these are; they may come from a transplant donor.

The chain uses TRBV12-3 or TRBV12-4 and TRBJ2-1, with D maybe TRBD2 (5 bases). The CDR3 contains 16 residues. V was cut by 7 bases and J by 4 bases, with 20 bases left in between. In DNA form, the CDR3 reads TGTGCCAGCAATAACCCGAGCGGACTCCGGTACAATGAGCAGTTCTTC. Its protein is CASNNPSGLRYNEQFF.

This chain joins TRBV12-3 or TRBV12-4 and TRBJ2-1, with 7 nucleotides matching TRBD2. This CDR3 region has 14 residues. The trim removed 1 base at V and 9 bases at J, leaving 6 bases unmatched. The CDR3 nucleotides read TGTGCCAGCAGTTTAGTCGGGAGGACCGGTGAGCAGTTCTTC. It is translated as CASSLVGRTGEQFF.

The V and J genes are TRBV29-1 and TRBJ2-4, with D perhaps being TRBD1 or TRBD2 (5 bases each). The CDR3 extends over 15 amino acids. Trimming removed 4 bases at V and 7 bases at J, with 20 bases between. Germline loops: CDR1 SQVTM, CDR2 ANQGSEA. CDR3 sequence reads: CSVGVDPSRGNIQYF. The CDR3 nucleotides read TGCAGCGTTGGCGTTGACCCCTCCCGGGGCAACATTCAGTACTTC. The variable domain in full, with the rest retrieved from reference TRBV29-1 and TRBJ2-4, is SAVISQKPSRDICQRGTSLTIQCQVDSQVTMMFWYRQQPGQSLTLIATANQGSEATYESGFVIDKFPISRPNLTFSTLTVSNMSPEDSSIYLCSVGVDPSRGNIQYFGAGTRLSVL.

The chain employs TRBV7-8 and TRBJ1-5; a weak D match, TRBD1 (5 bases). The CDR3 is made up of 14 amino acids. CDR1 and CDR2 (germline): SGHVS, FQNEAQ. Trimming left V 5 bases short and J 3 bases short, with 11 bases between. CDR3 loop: CASSRGEANQPQHF. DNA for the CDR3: TGTGCCAGCAGCCGAGGGGAAGCCAATCAGCCCCAGCATTTT.

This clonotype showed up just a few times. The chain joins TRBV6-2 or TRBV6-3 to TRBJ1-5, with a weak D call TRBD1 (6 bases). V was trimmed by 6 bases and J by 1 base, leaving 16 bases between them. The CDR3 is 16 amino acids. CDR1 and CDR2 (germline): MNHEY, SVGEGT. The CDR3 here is CASSRDRILSNQPQHF. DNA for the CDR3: TGTGCCAGCAGCCGAGACAGGATCCTGAGCAATCAGCCCCAGCATTTT.

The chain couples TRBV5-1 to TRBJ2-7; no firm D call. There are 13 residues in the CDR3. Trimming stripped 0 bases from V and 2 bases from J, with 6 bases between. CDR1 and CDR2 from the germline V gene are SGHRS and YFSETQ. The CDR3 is CASSLDTAYEQYF. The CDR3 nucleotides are TGCGCCAGCAGCTTGGACACTGCCTACGAGCAGTACTTC.

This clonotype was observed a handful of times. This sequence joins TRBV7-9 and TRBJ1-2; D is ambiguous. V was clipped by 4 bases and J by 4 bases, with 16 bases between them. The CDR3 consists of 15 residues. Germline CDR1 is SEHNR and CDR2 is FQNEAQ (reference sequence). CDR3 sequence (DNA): TGTGCCAGCAGCTCCGTGAATCGGGGATTCTATGGCTACACCTTC. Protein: CASSSVNRGFYGYTF.

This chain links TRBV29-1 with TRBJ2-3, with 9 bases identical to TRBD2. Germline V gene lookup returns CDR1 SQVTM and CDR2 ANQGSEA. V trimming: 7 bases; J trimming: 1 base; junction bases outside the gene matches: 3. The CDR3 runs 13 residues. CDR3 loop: CSGSGSGTDTQYF. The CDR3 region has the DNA TGCAGCGGTAGCGGGAGCGGCACAGATACGCAGTATTTT.